These 9 T cell receptor beta chains originate from one sample sequenced in a study of PD-1 blockade in classical Hodgkin lymphoma (dated by TCRdb to about 2020). The library was obtained by the immunoSEQ multiplex PCR assay. This is the immuneACCESS table as TCRdb keeps it, with only in-frame sequences that have V and J called. A part of the clones is gone; compared with another copy, unresolved V genes explain less than half, and the rest is unexplained. The sample contains about 10,000 clones, more than 85% of them found a single time. 7% to 8.5% of the sample rests with the top ten. The sample's time point label, decoded: newly diagnosed, previously untreated cHL patient sample. Using a Miltenyi CD8+ T cell isolation kit, CD8+ T cells were purified from thawed PBMCs through magnetic negative selection. The sample was CD8+ T cells from blood. The source of these receptors is a human donor with classical Hodgkin lymphoma.

The chain links TRBV30 to TRBJ2-1; tentative D call: TRBD2 (7 bases). The CDR3 runs to 13 residues. Trimming stripped 1 base from V and 7 bases from J, with 11 bases between. Germline CDR1 and CDR2: GTSNPN and SVGIG (reference sequence). CDR3 sequence: CAWSAGGPNEQFF. The CDR3 region has the DNA TGTGCCTGGAGTGCGGGGGGCCCGAATGAGCAGTTCTTC.

CDR3 sequence reads: CASSLTVGNQPQHF. DNA for the CDR3: TGTGCCAGCAGCTTGACAGTAGGCAATCAGCCCCAGCATTTT. V and J are TRBV5-5 and TRBJ1-5; D not certain. The germline V and J ends were trimmed by 1 base and 2 bases, with 7 bases remaining between them. This CDR3 is 14 amino acids long. Germline V lookup: CDR1 SGHKS, CDR2 YYEKEE (reference sequence).

The chain is built from TRBV11-2 and TRBJ2-5, with unresolved D. TRBJ2-7 matches the DNA end more closely, so the J call is doubtful. Germline CDR1 and CDR2: SGHAT and FQNNGV. CDR3 length equals 13 residues. This chain's CDR3 is CASSEYGSYEQYF. CDR3 in DNA: TGTGCCAGCAGCGAGTACGGTTCCTACGAGCAGTACTTC.

The chain has TRBV6-1 and TRBJ2-7; 7 bases fit TRBD2. Germline V gene data show CDR1 as MNHNS and CDR2 as SASEGT. CDR3 length: 14 residues. V gave up 4 bases and J gave up 0 bases; unmatched junction bases: 3. In DNA form, the CDR3 reads TGTGCCAGCAGTGTTGGGGGGGGCTCCTACGAGCAGTACTTC. As protein: CASSVGGGSYEQYF.

DNA for the CDR3: TGTGCCAGCAGCTTACTCCTTGGGAGAGGGAAGTGGGATGAGCAGTTCTTC. The encoded protein is CASSLLLGRGKWDEQFF. The chain links TRBV11-1 to TRBJ2-1, with D possibly being TRBD2 (5 bases). V was cut by 2 bases and J by 8 bases, with 22 bases left in between. Germline V lookup: CDR1 SGHAT, CDR2 FQDESV (reference sequence). The CDR3 consists of 17 residues.

The genes are TRBV5-6 and TRBJ1-1; no clear D. Germline V gene lookup returns CDR1 SGHDT and CDR2 YYEEEE. Trimming shortened V by 0 bases and J by 6 bases, and 3 bases separated the two germline ends. The CDR3 has 11 amino acids. CDR3 coding DNA: TGTGCCAGCAGCTTGGGACCTGAAGCTTTCTTT. This codes for CASSLGPEAFF.

This sequence joins TRBV4-1 and TRBJ2-5; D gene unclear. Germline values: CDR1 MGHRA, CDR2 YSYEKL. This CDR3 is 14 amino acids long. V lost 4 bases and J lost 0, with 9 bases in between. The CDR3 nucleotides are TGCGCCAGCAGCCCCAATAGGGACCAAGAGACCCAGTACTTC. Its translation is CASSPNRDQETQYF.

This chain uses TRBV11-2 with TRBJ2-5; 10 bases match TRBD2. CDR1 and CDR2 from the germline V gene are SGHAT and FQNNGV. This CDR3 contains 17 residues. V lost 1 base to trimming and J lost 4 bases; unmatched junction nucleotides: 9. The CDR3 here is CASSLGLAGVSPETQYF. The CDR3 coding sequence is TGTGCCAGCAGCTTAGGGCTAGCGGGAGTATCCCCAGAGACCCAGTACTTC.

The chain recombines TRBV13 with TRBJ1-2; TRBD1 is a possible D gene (5 bases). This CDR3 contains 18 residues. Germline CDR1 reads PRHDT; CDR2 reads FYEKMQ (reference sequence). V lost 0 bases to trimming and J lost 3 bases, with 20 bases between them. The CDR3 reads CASSLGPGRNEGDYGYTF. For the CDR3, the DNA is TGTGCCAGCAGCTTAGGGCCGGGACGCAACGAAGGGGACTATGGCTACACCTTC.